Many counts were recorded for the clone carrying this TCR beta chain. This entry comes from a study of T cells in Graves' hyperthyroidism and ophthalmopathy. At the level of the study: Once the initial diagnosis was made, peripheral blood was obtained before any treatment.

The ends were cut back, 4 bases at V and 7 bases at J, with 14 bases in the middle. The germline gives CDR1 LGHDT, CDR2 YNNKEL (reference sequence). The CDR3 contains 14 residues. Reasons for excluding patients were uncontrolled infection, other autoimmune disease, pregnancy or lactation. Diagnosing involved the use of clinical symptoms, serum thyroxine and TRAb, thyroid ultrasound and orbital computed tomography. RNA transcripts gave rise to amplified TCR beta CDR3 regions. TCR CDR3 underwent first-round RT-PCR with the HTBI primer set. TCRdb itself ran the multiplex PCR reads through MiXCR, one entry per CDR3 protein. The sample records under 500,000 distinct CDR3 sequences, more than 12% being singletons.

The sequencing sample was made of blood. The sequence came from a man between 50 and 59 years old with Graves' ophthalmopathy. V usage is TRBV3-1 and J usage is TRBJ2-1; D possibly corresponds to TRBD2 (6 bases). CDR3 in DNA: TGTGCCAGCAGCCTAGCCGGGACTTTAAATGAGCAGTTCTTC. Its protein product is CASSLAGTLNEQFF.